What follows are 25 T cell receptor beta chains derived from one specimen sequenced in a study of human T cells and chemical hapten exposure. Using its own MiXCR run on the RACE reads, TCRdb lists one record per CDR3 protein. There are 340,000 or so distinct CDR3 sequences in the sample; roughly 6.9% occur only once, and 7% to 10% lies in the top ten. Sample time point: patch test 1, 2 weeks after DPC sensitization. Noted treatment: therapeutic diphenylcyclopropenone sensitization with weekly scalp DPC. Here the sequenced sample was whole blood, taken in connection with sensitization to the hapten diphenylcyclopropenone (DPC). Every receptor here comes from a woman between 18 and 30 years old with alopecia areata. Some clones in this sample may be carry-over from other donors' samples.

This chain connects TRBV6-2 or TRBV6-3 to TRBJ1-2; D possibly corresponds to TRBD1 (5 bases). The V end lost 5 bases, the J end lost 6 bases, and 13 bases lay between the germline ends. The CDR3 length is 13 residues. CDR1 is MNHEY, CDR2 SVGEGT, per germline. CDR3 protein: CASSRDSHNGYTF. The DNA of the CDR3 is TGTGCCAGCAGTAGAGACAGCCACAATGGCTACACCTTC.

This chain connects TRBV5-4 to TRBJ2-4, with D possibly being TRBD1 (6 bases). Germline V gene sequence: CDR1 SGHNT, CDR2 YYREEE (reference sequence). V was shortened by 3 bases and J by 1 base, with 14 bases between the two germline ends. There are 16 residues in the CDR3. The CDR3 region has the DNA TGTGCCAGCAGCTCTCCCGCCGACAGGGCCAAAAACATTCAGTACTTC. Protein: CASSSPADRAKNIQYF.

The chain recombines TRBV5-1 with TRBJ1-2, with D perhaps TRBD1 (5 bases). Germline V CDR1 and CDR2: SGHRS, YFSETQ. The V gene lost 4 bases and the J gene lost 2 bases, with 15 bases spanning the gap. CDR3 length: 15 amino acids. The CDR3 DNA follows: TGCGCCAGCAGCGAAGGCCAGGAGGGGAACTATGGCTACACCTTC. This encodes CASSEGQEGNYGYTF.

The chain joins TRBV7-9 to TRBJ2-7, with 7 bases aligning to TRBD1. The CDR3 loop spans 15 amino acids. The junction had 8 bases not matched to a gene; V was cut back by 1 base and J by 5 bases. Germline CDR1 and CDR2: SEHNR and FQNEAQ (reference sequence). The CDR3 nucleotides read TGTGCCAGCAGCTTAGGACGACAGGGTTTTAACGAGCAGTACTTC. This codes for CASSLGRQGFNEQYF. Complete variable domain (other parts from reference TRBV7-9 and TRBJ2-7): DTGVSQNPRHKITKRGQNVTFRCDPISEHNRLYWYRQTLGQGPEFLTYFQNEAQLEKSRLLSDRFSAERPKGSFSTLEIQRTEQGDSAMYLCASSLGRQGFNEQYFGPGTRLTVT.

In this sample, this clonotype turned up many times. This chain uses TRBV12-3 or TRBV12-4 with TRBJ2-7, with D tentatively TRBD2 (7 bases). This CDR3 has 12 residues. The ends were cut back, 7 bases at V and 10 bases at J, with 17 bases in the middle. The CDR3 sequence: CASTGARGPQYF. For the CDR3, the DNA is TGTGCCAGCACCGGGGCGCGGGGGCCCCAGTACTTC.

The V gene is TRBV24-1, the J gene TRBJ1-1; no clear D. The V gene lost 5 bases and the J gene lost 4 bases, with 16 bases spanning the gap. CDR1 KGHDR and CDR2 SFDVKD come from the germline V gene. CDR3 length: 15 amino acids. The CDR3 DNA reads TGTGCCACCAGTGGTTCATCGACGGGGATCACTGAAGCTTTCTTT. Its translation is CATSGSSTGITEAFF.

In DNA form, the CDR3 reads TGTGCCAGCAGCTCCAGGGAATTTAGTACGTACTTC. Amino acids: CASSSREFSTYF. The chain joins TRBV28 to TRBJ2-7; tentative D call: TRBD1 (5 bases). Deletions cut 6 bases from V and 12 bases from J, with 18 bases between. Germline CDR1 is MDHEN and CDR2 is SYDVKM. CDR3 length equals 12 residues.

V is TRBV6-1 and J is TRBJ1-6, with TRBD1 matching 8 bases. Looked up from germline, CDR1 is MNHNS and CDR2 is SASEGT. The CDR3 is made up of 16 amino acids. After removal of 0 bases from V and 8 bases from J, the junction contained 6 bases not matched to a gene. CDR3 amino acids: CASSEAWGQAHSPLHF. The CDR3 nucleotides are TGTGCCAGCAGTGAAGCGTGGGGACAGGCACATTCACCCCTCCACTTT.

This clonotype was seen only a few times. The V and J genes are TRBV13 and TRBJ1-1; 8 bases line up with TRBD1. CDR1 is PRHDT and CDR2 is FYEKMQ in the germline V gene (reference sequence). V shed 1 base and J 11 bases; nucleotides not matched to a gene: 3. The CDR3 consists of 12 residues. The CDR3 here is CASSLEDRVAFF. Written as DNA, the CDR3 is TGTGCCAGCAGCTTAGAGGACAGGGTTGCTTTCTTT.

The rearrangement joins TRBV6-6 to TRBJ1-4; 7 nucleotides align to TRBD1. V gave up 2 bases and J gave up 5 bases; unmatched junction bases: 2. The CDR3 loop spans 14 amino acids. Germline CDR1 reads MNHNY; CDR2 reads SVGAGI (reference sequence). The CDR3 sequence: CASSYGGQNEKLFF. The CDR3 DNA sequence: TGTGCCAGCAGTTACGGGGGACAGAATGAAAAACTGTTTTTT.

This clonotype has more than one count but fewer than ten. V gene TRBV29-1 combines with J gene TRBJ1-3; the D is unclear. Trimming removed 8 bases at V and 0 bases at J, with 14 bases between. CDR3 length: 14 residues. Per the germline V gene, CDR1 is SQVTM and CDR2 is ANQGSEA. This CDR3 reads CSISADLSGNTIYF. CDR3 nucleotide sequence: TGCAGCATCTCAGCAGACCTCTCTGGAAACACCATATATTTT.

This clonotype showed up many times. CDR3 in amino acids: CASSFTGLDYTF. The CDR3 DNA sequence: TGTGCCAGCAGTTTTACAGGGTTAGACTACACCTTC. The chain links TRBV27 to TRBJ1-2; maybe TRBD1 (6 bases). Trimming removed 3 bases from V and 10 bases from J, with 12 bases in between. The length of the CDR3 is 12 residues. Germline CDR1 MNHEY, CDR2 SMNVEV (reference sequence).

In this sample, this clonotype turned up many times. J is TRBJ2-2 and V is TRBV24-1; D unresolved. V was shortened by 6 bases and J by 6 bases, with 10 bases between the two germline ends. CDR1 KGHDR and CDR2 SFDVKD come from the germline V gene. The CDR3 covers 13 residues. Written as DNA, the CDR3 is TGTGCCACCAGTTTGGGCTCTTCCGGGGAGCTGTTTTTT. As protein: CATSLGSSGELFF.

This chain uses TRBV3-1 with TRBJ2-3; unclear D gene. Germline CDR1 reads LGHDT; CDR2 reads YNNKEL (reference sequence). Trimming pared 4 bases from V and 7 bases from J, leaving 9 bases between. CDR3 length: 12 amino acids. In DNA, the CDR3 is TGTGCCAGCAGCCTTCGCGCACATACGCAGTATTTT. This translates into CASSLRAHTQYF.

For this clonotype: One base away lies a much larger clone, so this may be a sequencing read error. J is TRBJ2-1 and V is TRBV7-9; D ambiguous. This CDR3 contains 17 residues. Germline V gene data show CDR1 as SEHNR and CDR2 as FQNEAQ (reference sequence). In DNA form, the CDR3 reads TGTGCCATCAGCTTACTTTCGGTCCCCGGGTTCTACAATGAGCAGTTCTTC. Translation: CAISLLSVPGFYNEQFF.

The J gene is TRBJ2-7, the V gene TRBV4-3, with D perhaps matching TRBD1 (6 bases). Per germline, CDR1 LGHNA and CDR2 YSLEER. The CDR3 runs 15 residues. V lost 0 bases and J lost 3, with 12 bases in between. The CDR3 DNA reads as TGCGCCAGCAGCCAAGAAGAGGCGACAGGCTACGAGCAGTACTTC. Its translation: CASSQEEATGYEQYF.

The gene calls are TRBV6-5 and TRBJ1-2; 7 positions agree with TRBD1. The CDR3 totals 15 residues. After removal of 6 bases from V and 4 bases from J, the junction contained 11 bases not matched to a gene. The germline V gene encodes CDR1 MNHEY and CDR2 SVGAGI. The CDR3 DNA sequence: TGTGCCAGCAGGTCTAAACAGGGGCGAACCTATGGCTACACCTTC. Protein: CASRSKQGRTYGYTF.

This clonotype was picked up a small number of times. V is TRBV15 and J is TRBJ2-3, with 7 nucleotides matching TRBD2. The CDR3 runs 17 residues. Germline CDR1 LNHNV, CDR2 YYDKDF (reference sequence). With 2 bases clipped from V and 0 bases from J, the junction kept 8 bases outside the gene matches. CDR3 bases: TGTGCCACCAGCAGAAGAATGCCGGGACTAAGCACAGATACGCAGTATTTT. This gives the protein CATSRRMPGLSTDTQYF. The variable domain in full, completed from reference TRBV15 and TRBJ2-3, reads DAMVIQNPRYQVTQFGKPVTLSCSQTLNHNVMYWYQQKSSQAPKLLFHYYDKDFNNEADTPDNFQSRRPNTSFCFLDIRSPGLGDTAMYLCATSRRMPGLSTDTQYFGPGTRLTVL.

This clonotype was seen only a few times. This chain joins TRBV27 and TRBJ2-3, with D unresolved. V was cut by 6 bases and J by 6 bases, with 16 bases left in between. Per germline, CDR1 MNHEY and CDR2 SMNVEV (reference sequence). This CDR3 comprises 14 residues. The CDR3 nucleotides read TGTGCCAGCAGCCCCGACTCGCTGGTTGATACGCAGTATTTT. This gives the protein CASSPDSLVDTQYF.

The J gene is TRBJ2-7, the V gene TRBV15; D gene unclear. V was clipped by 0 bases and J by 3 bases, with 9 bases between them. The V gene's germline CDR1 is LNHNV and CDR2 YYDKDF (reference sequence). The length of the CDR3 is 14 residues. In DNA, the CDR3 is TGTGCCACCAGCAGAGATCATGCTGGCTACGAGCAGTACTTC. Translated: CATSRDHAGYEQYF.

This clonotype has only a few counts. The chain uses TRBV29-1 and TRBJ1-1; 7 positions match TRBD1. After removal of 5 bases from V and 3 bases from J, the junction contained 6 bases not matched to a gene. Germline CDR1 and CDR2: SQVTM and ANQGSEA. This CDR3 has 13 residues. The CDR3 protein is CSVKGQGDTEAFF. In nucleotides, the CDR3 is TGCAGCGTTAAGGGCCAGGGGGACACTGAAGCTTTCTTT.

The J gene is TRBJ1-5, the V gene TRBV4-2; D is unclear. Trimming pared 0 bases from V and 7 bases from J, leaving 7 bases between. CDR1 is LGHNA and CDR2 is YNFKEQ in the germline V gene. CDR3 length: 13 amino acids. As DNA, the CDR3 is TGTGCCAGCAGCCAAGAATTAGGACAGCCCCAGCATTTT. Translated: CASSQELGQPQHF.

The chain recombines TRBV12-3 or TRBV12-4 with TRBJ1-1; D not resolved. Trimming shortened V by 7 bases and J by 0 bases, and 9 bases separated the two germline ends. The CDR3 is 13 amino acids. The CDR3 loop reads CASTPLLNTEAFF. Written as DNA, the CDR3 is TGTGCCAGCACCCCGTTATTGAACACTGAAGCTTTCTTT.

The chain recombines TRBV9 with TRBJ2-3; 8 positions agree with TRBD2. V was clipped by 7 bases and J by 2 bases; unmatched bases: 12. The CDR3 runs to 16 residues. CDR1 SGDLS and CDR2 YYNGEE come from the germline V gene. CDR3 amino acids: CASSGRGGLPTDTQYF. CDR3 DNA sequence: TGTGCCAGCTCCGGGAGGGGGGGACTTCCCACAGATACGCAGTATTTT.

Here the CDR3 DNA reads TGTGCCACCAGTGACCTCTCTACTGGGAGCTCCTACAATGAGCAGTTCTTC. It yields the protein CATSDLSTGSSYNEQFF. The V call is TRBV24-1, the J call TRBJ2-1; D possibly corresponds to TRBD2 (5 bases). The CDR3 spans 17 residues. Germline CDR1 reads KGHDR; CDR2 reads SFDVKD. Trimming pared 4 bases from V and 0 bases from J, leaving 15 bases between.